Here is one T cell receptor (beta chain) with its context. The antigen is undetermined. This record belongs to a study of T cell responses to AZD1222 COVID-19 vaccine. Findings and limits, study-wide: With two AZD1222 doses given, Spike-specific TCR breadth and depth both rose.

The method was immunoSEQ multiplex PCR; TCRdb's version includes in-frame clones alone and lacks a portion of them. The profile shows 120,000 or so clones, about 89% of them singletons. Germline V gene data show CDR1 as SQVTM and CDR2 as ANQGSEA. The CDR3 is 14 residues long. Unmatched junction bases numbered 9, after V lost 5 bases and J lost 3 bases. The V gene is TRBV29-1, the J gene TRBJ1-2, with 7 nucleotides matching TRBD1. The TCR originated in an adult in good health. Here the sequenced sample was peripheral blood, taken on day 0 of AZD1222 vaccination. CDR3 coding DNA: TGCAGCGTTACACAGGGGAGCGAAGACTATGGCTACACCTTC. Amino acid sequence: CSVTQGSEDYGYTF.